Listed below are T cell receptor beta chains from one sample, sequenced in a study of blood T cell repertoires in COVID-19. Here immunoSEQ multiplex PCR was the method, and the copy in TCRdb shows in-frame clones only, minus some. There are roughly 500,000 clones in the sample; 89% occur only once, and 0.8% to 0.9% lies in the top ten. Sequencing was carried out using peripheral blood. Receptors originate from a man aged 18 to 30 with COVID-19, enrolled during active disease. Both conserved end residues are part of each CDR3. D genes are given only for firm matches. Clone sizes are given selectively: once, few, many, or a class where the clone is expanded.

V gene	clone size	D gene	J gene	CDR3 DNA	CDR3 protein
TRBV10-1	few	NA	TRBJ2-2	TGCGCCAGCAGTGAAACCGGGGGATACACCGGGGAGCTGTTTTTT	CASSETGGYTGELFF
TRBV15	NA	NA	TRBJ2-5	TGTGCCACCAGCAGAGATGTAAAGACCCAGTACTTC	CATSRDVKTQYF
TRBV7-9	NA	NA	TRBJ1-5	TGTGCCAGCAGCCTACCGGGGGATCAGCCCCAGCATTTT	CASSLPGDQPQHF
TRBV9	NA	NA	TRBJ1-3	TGTGCCAGCAGCGTAGAGAGAAGAGGCACCATATATTTT	CASSVERRGTIYF
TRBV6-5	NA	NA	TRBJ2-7	TGTGCCAGCAGAAGGGAGCTAGACAGGGAGCAGTACTTC	CASRRELDREQYF
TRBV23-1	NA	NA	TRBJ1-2	TGCGCCAGTCGGGGAGGGGTCGGCTACACCTTC	CASRGGVGYTF
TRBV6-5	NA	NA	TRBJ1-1	TGTGCCAGCAGTTACTCCGGGGGGACTGAAGCTTTCTTT	CASSYSGGTEAFF
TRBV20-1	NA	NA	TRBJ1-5	TGCAGTGCTAGTAAGGCAGGGGCGAAAAACTCTTTGCATTTT	CSASKAGAKNSLHF
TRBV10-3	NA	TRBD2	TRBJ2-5	TGTGCCATCAGTGGGGGGACTAGCGGGACGGAAGAGACCCAGTACTTC	CAISGGTSGTEETQYF
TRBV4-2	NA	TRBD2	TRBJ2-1	TGTGCCAGCAGCCATCTCACTAGCGGAGTCTCCTACAATGAGCAGTTCTTC	CASSHLTSGVSYNEQFF
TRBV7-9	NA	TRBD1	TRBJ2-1	TGTGCCAGCAGCCCTTGGACAGGGGGCTTCGGCGGGATAATATATGAGCAGTTCTTC	CASSPWTGGFGGIIYEQFF
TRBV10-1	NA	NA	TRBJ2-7	TGCGCCAGCAGTGATCCTGACGGGGAGCAGTACTTC	CASSDPDGEQYF
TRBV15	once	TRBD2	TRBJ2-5	TGTGCCACCAGCGGAGGGACCGGGACTAGCGGGGAGACCCAGTACTTC	CATSGGTGTSGETQYF
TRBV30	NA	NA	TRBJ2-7	TGTGCCTGGGTATCCGGGACAACCTACGAGCAGTACTTC	CAWVSGTTYEQYF
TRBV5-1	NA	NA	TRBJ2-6	TGCGCCAGCAGCTTGGAGAGCTCTGGGGCCAACGTCCTGACTTTC	CASSLESSGANVLTF
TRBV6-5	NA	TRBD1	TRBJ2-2	TGTGCCAGCAGCCCGGGACAGGGGAGCACCGGGGAGCTGTTTTTT	CASSPGQGSTGELFF
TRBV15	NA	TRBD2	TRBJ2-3	TGTGCCACCAGCAGAGGAGGGGAGGGGTTTGGTACGCAGTATTTT	CATSRGGEGFGTQYF
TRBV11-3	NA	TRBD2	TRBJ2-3	TGTGCCAGCAGCCCTGGACTAGCTAGTGATACGCAGTATTTT	CASSPGLASDTQYF
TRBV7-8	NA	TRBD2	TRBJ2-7	TGTGCCAGCAGTTCCCCATCTAGCGGGAGCGAGCAGTACTTC	CASSSPSSGSEQYF
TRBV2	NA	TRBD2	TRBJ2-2	TGTGCCAGCAGACGTAGCGGGGAGTGGGGGGAGCTGTTTTTT	CASRRSGEWGELFF
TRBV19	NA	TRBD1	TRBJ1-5	TGTGCCAGTATCCCCACAGGGGGCGGTCAGCCCCAGCATTTT	CASIPTGGGQPQHF
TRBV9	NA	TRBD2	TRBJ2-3	TGTGCCAGCAGCGCGAGCGGGGGGAGTACAGATACGCAGTATTTT	CASSASGGSTDTQYF
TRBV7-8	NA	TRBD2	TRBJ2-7	TGTGCCAGCAGCCTAGCGGCTGGAAGAGGTGGCGACGAGCAGTACTTC	CASSLAAGRGGDEQYF
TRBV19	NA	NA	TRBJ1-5	TGTGCCAGTAGCAGGTCAGGGGGCAATCAGCCCCAGCATTTT	CASSRSGGNQPQHF
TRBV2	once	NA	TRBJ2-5	TGTGCCAGCAGTGTGATCGGGGGGCGCTATAAAGAGACCCAGTACTTC	CASSVIGGRYKETQYF
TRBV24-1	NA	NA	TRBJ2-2	TGTGCCACCAGTGATTCCAGGGCGGCCAACACCGGGGAGCTGTTTTTT	CATSDSRAANTGELFF
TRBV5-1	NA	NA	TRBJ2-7	TGCGCCAGCAGCCACAGGAGCGGGCAACCTTCCTACGAGCAGTACTTC	CASSHRSGQPSYEQYF
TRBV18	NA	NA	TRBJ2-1	TGTGCCAGCTCACAAGGACTTAACGATGAGCAGTTCTTC	CASSQGLNDEQFF
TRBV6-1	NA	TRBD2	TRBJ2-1	TGTGCCAGCAGTGAGGCACCGGGACTAGTGTACAATGAGCAGTTCTTC	CASSEAPGLVYNEQFF
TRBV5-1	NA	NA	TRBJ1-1	TGCGCCAGCAGTTTACAAGACACTGAAGCTTTCTTT	CASSLQDTEAFF
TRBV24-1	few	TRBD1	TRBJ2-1	TGTGCCACCAGTGACCGGACAGGGACAGGGAACAATGAGCAGTTCTTC	CATSDRTGTGNNEQFF
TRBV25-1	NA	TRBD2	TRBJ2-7	TGTGCCAGCAGTGCCCTGACTAGCGTAGTCTCCGAGCAGTACTTC	CASSALTSVVSEQYF
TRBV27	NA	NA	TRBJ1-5	TGTGCCAGCAGTTTAACAGGGAGCAATCAGCCCCAGCATTTT	CASSLTGSNQPQHF
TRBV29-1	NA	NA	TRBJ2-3	TGCAGCGTCCTGGACTATTTGGATACGCAGTATTTT	CSVLDYLDTQYF
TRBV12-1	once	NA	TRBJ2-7	TGTGCCAGCAGCTTTAGCCACGAGCAGTACTTC	CASSFSHEQYF
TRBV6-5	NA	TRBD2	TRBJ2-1	TGTGCCAGCACCAAAGCGGGATCCAGCGGGGAGCAGTTCTTC	CASTKAGSSGEQFF
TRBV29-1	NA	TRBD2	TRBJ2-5	TGCAGCGCCCAAAGGGCGGGGGTAGAGACCCAGTACTTC	CSAQRAGVETQYF
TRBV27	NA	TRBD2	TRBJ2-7	TGTGCCAGCAGTTTATCTGCTAGCGGGGGGGGTAACGAGCAGTACTTC	CASSLSASGGGNEQYF
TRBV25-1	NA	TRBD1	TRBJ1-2	TGTGCCAGCAGCGAGGGGACAGGCTATGGCTACACCTTC	CASSEGTGYGYTF
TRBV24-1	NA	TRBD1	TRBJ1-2	TGTGCCACCAGACCGACAGGGGAGGGCTATGGCTACACCTTC	CATRPTGEGYGYTF
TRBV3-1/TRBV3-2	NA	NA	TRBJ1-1	TGTGCCAGCAGCCAAGATTCAGGGGTCTTTGGGGCTTTCTTT	CASSQDSGVFGAFF
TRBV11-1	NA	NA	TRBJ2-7	TGTGCCAGCAGCGTAGGACAAACCTACGAGCAGTACTTC	CASSVGQTYEQYF
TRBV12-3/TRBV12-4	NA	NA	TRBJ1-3	TGTGCCAGCCTTCAGGGATCTGGAAACACCATATATTTT	CASLQGSGNTIYF
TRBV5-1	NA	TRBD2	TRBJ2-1	TGCGCCAGCAGCTTGAAAAGCGGGATCTCCTACAATGAGCAGTTCTTC	CASSLKSGISYNEQFF
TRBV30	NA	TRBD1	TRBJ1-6	TGTGCCTGGTCAGACAGGGGAAATTCACCCCTCCACTTT	CAWSDRGNSPLHF
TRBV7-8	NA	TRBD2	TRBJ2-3	TGTGCCAGCAGCTTACAGACGGGGCGGGGGGTCGCCGATACGCAGTATTTT	CASSLQTGRGVADTQYF
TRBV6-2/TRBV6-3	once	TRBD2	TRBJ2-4	TGTGCCAGCAGTAATGGACTAGCGGGATTAAACATTCAGTACTTC	CASSNGLAGLNIQYF
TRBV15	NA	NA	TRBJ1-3	TGTGCCACCAGCAGAGATCTGGGCAGCTCTGGAAACACCATATATTTT	CATSRDLGSSGNTIYF
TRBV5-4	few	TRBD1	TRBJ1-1	TGTGCCAGCAGCCCAACAGGGGACACTGAAGCTTTCTTT	CASSPTGDTEAFF
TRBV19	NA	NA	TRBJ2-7	TGTGCCAGTCAGGACACTGCAGCCTACGAGCAGTACTTC	CASQDTAAYEQYF
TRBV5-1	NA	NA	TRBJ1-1	TGCGCCAGCAGCTGGCAGGGTTCGAACACTGAAGCTTTCTTT	CASSWQGSNTEAFF
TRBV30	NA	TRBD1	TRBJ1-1	TGTGCCTGGAGTGTACAGGGGACTTTTGAAGCTTTCTTT	CAWSVQGTFEAFF
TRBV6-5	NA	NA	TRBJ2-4	TGTGCCAGCAGGACTGGCAGCCCTGGGAACATTCAGTACTTC	CASRTGSPGNIQYF
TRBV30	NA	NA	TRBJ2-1	TGTGCCTGGAGTGTCCAGGGAATGGAGCAGTTCTTC	CAWSVQGMEQFF
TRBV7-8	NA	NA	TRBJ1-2	TGTGCCAGCAGCCTAAGTTCAGGAAACTATGGCTACACCTTC	CASSLSSGNYGYTF